Presented here are 2 T cell receptor beta chains from one specimen sequenced in a study of beta chain features in type 1 diabetes. Study-wide results and caveats: For Type 1 diabetes patients, all four CD4+ subsets carried TCRB CDR3s that were moderately but significantly shorter.

These receptors' targets are unknown. Investigators reverse transcribed all isolated RNA, so they sequenced expressed TCRB transcripts. Data came from immunoSEQ multiplex PCR; TCRdb stores just in-frame clones and leaves some out. The sample yields about 710,000 clones, over 11% seen once. The specimen sequenced was naive CD4+ T cells from blood. These receptors all come from a man aged 18-30 years with type 1 diabetes.

This clone was counted a few times. J is TRBJ1-5 and V is TRBV30; no firm D call. CDR1 and CDR2 (germline): GTSNPN, SVGIG (reference sequence). This CDR3 is built from 14 residues. V gave up 2 bases and J gave up 11 bases, with 19 bases separating them. CDR3 in amino acids: CAWSLLGSVVAQHF. CDR3 DNA sequence: TGTGCCTGGAGTCTTCTCGGGTCAGTGGTGGCCCAGCATTTT.

The genes are TRBV30 and TRBJ1-1, with D maybe TRBD1 (6 bases). Germline CDR1 and CDR2: GTSNPN and SVGIG (reference sequence). V dropped 4 bases and J dropped 4 bases, with 13 bases sitting between them. This CDR3 region has 13 residues. CDR3 amino acids: CAWKRQGSTEAFF. CDR3 nucleotides: TGTGCCTGGAAGAGGCAGGGGAGCACTGAAGCTTTCTTT.